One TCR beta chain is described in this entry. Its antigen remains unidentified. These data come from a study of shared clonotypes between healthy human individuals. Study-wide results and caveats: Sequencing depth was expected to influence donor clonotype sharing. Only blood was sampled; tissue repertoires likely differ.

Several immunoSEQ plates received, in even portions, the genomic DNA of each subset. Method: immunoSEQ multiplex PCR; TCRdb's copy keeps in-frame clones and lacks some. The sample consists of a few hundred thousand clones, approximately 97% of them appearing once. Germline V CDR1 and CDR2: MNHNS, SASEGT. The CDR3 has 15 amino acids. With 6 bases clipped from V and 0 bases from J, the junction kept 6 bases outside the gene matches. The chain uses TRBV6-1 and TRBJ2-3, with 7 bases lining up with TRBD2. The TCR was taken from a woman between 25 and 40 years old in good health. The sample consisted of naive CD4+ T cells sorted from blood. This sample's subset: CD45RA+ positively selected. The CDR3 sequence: CASRPLAASTDTQYF. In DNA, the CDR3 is TGTGCCAGCAGGCCCCTAGCGGCAAGCACAGATACGCAGTATTTT.